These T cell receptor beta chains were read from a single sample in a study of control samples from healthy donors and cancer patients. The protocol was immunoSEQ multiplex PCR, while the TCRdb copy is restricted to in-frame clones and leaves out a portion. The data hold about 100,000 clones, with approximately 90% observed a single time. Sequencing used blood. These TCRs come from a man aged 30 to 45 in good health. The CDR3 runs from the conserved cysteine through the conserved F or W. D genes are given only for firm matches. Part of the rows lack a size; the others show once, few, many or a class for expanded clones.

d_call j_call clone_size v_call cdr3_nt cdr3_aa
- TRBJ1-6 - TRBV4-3 TGCGCCAGCAGCGCGGGGAGGAGGTCCTATAATTCACCCCTCCACTTT CASSAGRRSYNSPLHF
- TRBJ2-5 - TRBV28 TGTGCCAGCAGCTTCGGCAGGGGCCAAGAGACCCAGTACTTC CASSFGRGQETQYF
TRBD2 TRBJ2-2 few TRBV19 TGTGCCAGTAGGTTGACTAGCGGAGGGCTAAGACGGGGAGCTGTTTTT CASRLTSGGLRRGAVF
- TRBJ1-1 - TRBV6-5 TGTGCCAGCAGTTACTCGGGCAAGAACACTGAAGCTTTCTTT CASSYSGKNTEAFF
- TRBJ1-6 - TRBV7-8 TGTGCCAGCAGCTTAGACAGCTCCTATAATTCACCCCTCCACTTT CASSLDSSYNSPLHF
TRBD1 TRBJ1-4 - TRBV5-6 TGTGCCAGCAGCTTGGTCAGGGGGCGCGATGAAAAACTGTTTTTT CASSLVRGRDEKLFF
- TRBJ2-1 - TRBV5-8 TGTGCCAGCAAAGGGGTCAGGTATCAAGCGCACAATGAGCAGTTCTTC CASKGVRYQAHNEQFF
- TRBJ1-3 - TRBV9 TGTGCCAGCAGCTTGACAACGGCGGGAAACACCATATATTTT CASSLTTAGNTIYF
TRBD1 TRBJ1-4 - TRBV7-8 TGTGCCAGCAGCCCTCCGGGACAGGGCAGTGAAAAACTGTTTTTT CASSPPGQGSEKLFF
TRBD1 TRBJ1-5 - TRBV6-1 TGTGCCAGCAGTGAAAGCAGGGGGCTCGGGCAGCCCCAGCATTTT CASSESRGLGQPQHF
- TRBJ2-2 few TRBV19 TGTGCCAGTAGTCCGCCGCCGAGAGCGGGGGAGCTGTTTTTT CASSPPPRAGELFF
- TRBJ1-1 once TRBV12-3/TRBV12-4 TGTGCCAGCAACCCTGACGTGAACACTGAAGCTTTCTTT CASNPDVNTEAFF
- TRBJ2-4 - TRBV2 TGTGCCAGCCACGGATTAGCCAAAAACATTCAGTACTTC CASHGLAKNIQYF
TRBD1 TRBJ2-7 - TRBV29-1 TGCAGCGTGGAAGGGGGACAGGGGCCAACCTCCTACGAGCAGTACTTC CSVEGGQGPTSYEQYF
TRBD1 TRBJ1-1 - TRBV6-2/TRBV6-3 TGTGCCAGCAGTTACTCTATGGGACAGTTGAACACTGAAGCTTTCTTT CASSYSMGQLNTEAFF
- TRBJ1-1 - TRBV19 TGTGCCAGTAGTATGCTTCCAGGGAACATGAACACTGAAGCTTTCTTT CASSMLPGNMNTEAFF
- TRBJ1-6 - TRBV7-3 TGTGCCAGCAGTCCCACCTATAATTCACCCCTCCACTTT CASSPTYNSPLHF
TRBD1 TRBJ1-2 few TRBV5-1 TGCGCCAGCAGCCCGACAGGGGGAGTAAGCGGCTACACCTTC CASSPTGGVSGYTF
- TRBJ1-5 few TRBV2 TGTGCCAGCAGTGCGACAGCTTATAGCAATCAGCCCCAGCATTTT CASSATAYSNQPQHF
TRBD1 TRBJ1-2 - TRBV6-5 TGTGCCAGCCGCTTTGCGGACAGGGGCGGTGGCTACACCTTC CASRFADRGGGYTF
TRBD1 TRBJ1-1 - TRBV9 TGTGCCAGCAGCCCCCGGACAGGGGCACTGAACACTGAAGCTTTCTTT CASSPRTGALNTEAFF
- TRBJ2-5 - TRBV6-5 TGTGCCAGCAGTCCCGGGACGGGAGAGACCCAGTACTTC CASSPGTGETQYF
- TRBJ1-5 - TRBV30 TGTGCCTGGAGTTACCCAGGGTCTTTTAGCAATCAGCCCCAGCATTTT CAWSYPGSFSNQPQHF
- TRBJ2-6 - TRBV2 TGTGCCAGCGGCGACAGCCTCTCTGGGGCCAACGTCCTGACTTTC CASGDSLSGANVLTF
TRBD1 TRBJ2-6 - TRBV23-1 TGCGCCAGCAGTCACCTGACAGGGACAATGTGGGGGGCCAACGTCCTGACTTTC CASSHLTGTMWGANVLTF
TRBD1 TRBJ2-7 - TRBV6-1 TGTGCCAGCAGTGAATTGGTACAGGGGGGTTACGAGCAGTACTTC CASSELVQGGYEQYF
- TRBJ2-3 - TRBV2 TGTGCCAGCAGTGAAAATAGGTGGGGGGGCACAGATACGCAGTATTTT CASSENRWGGTDTQYF
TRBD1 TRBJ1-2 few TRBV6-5 TGTGCCAGCGGGCCCGCTTCAGGGGGCCCTGGCTACACCTTC CASGPASGGPGYTF
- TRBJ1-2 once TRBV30 TGTGCCTGGAGTTCGCACGACCCTAACTATGGCTACACCTTC CAWSSHDPNYGYTF
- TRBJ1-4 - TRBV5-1 TGCGCCAGCAGCTTGCGGGCAGGGCAATGGGAAAAACTGTTTTTT CASSLRAGQWEKLFF
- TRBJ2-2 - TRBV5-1 TGCGCCAGCAGCTTGGATTACTCGTACACCGGGGAGCTGTTTTTT CASSLDYSYTGELFF
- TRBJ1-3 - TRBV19 TGTGCCAGTAGTATTAGGCGGAGGGCAGGAGGAAACACCATATATTTT CASSIRRRAGGNTIYF
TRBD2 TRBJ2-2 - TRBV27 TGTGCCAGCAGTTTAAGGCGGAGTAGCGGGAGGAAACCGAACACCGGGGAGCTGTTTTTT CASSLRRSSGRKPNTGELFF
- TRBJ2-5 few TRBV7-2 TGTGCCAGCAGCCAAAGCGGGTTGTCCCAAGAGACCCAGTACTTC CASSQSGLSQETQYF
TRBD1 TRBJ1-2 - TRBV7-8 TGTGCCAGCAGCTTTGACAGGGCAGGTGGCTACACCTTC CASSFDRAGGYTF
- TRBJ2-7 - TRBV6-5 TGTGCCAGCAGTTACACGGGACTCGGCTACGAGCAGTACTTC CASSYTGLGYEQYF
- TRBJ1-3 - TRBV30 TGTGCCTGGAGTCGGGGGCAGACTGGAAACACCATATATTTT CAWSRGQTGNTIYF
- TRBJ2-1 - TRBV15 TGTGCCACCAGCAGGTTTCGAGGGGCATACAATGAGCAGTTCTTC CATSRFRGAYNEQFF
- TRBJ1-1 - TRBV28 TGTGCCAGCAGCTTTACCATACGGCAGAACACTGAAGCTTTCTTT CASSFTIRQNTEAFF
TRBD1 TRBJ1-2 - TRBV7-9 TGTGCCAGCAGCACCTGGACAGGGGGCAGGGGTTATGGCTACACCTTC CASSTWTGGRGYGYTF
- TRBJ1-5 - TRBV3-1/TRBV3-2 TGTGCCAGCAGCCAAGATGCGTCAGTTCAGCCCCAGCATTTT CASSQDASVQPQHF
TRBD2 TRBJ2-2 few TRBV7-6 TGTGCCAGCAGCTTACCCGGGACTAGCGGGGGTTTGTCCGGGGAGCTGTTTTTT CASSLPGTSGGLSGELFF
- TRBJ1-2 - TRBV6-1 TGTGCCAGCAGTGACCCCAATAGTGGCTACACCTTC CASSDPNSGYTF
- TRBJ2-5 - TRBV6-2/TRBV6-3 TGTGCCAGCAGTTACATCCTAGCAGGCCAAGAGACCCAGTACTTC CASSYILAGQETQYF
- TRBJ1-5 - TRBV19 TGTGCCAGCGAAACAGGGAGCAATCAGCCCCAGCATTTT CASETGSNQPQHF
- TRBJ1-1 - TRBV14 TGTGCCAGCAGCGTCGGGGGGAACACTGAAGCTTTCTTT CASSVGGNTEAFF
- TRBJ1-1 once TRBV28 TGTGCCAGCAGTCCTCCCCTCGTGAGGAACACTGAAGCTTTCTTT CASSPPLVRNTEAFF
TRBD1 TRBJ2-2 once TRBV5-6 TGTGCCAGCAGCTCCCTCAGGGACAGGGGGACCGGGGAGCTGTTTTTT CASSSLRDRGTGELFF
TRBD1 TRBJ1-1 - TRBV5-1 TGCGCCAGCGGGACAGGGGGACCGTGGACTGAAGCTTTCTTT CASGTGGPWTEAFF
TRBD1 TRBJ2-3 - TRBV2 TGTGCCAGCAGCGACCCGGGACAGGAGAGCACAGATACGCAGTATTTT CASSDPGQESTDTQYF
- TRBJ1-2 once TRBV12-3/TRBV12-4 TGTGCCAGCAGTAAACCCGGTCGCTATGGCTACACCTTC CASSKPGRYGYTF
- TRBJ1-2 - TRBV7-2 TGTGCCAGCAGCTTACAGGTGCGGCACTACACCTTC CASSLQVRHYTF
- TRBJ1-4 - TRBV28 TGTGCCAGCAGTTCGCCTTTAAGGGGAGAGAAACTGTTTTTT CASSSPLRGEKLFF
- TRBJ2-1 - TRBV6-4 TGTGCCAGCAGCTCGGGCTCCTACAATGAGCAGTTCTTC CASSSGSYNEQFF
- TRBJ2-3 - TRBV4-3 TGCGCCAGCAGCCCTTGGGGTCGGGCAATAGATACGCAGTATTTT CASSPWGRAIDTQYF
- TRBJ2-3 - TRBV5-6 TGTGCCAGCAGCTCTAGTGATACGCAGTATTTT CASSSSDTQYF
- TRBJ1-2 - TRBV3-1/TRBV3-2 TGTGCCAGCAGCCATGGGGGACACAGGGAAACGTCTAACTATGGCTACACCTTC CASSHGGHRETSNYGYTF